The present entry profiles one TCR beta chain with its context. The antigen remains unidentified. This sample is drawn from a study of T cell responses to AZD1222 COVID-19 vaccine. This table comes from immunoSEQ multiplex PCR, and its TCRdb copy is limited to in-frame clones, with some not included. The data hold over 150,000 clones, with around nine tenths observed a single time. Study conclusions and caveats: The study found vaccine-associated CD4 TCRs spanning spike, dominant at 160-218 and 743-854. Elevations in Spike-specific TCR breadth and depth followed administration of two AZD1222 doses. Sampled repertoires all dated from after the peak T cell response.

Germline V CDR1 and CDR2: SGHAT, FQNNGV. Trimming removed 5 bases from V and 4 bases from J; junction bases left unmatched: 7. This CDR3 comprises 14 residues. V and J are TRBV11-2 and TRBJ1-2, with 7 bases fitting TRBD1. Sequencing used peripheral blood, obtained 28 days after the second AZD1222 dose. The sequence was obtained from an adult who received the AZD1222 COVID-19 vaccine. The CDR3 region has the DNA TGTGCCAGCAGCCCAGGACAGGATCCCTATGGCTACACCTTC. Its protein product is CASSPGQDPYGYTF.